This TCR beta chain emerged from a study of T-cell memory formation after mild COVID-19. In the study overall: Most TCR clusters belonged to a single donor.

Details on this clonotype: Its specificity is not known.

Overall study findings and caveats: What remained unconfirmed was the SARS-CoV-2 specificity of second-wave clones peaking on day 37. The appearance of some responding clones in pre-infection memory suggested that cross-reactive memory joined.

The TCR alpha and TCR beta cDNA libraries, bearing sample barcodes and UMIs, were generated by 5'RACE using constant-segment primers. TCRdb recomputed calls from the 5' RACE reads with MiXCR, one row per CDR3 protein. Among a few hundred thousand distinct CDR3 sequences listed, around 10% were seen once. Sample: PBMCs or a T cell subset sorted from them (not recorded which). The source is a young man who had mild COVID-19 (a few samples of this study predate the infection). Cell type and time point are not known.

Here the CDR3 DNA reads TGTGCCAGCTCGCCTCCTTCGACTAGTGGCGAGCAGTACTTC. Its protein is CASSPPSTSGEQYF. The V and J genes are TRBV18 and TRBJ2-7; TRBD2 might be the D (6 bases). Germline CDR1 is KGHSH and CDR2 is LQKENI. Deletions cut 6 bases from V and 6 bases from J, with 18 bases between. This CDR3 is built from 14 residues.